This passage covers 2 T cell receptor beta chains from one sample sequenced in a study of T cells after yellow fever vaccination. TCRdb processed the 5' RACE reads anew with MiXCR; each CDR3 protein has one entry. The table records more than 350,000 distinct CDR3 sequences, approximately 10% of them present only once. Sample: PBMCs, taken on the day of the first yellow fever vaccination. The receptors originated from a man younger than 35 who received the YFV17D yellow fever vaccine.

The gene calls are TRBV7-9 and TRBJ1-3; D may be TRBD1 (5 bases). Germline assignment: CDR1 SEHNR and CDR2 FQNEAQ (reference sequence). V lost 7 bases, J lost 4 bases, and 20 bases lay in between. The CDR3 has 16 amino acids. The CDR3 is CASTVPGGSSGNTIYF. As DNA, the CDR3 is TGTGCCAGCACCGTCCCCGGGGGGTCCTCCGGAAACACCATATATTTT.

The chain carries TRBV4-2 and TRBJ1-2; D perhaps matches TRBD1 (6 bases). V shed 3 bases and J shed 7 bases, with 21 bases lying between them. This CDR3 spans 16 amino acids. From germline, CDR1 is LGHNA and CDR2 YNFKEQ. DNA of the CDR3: TGTGCCAGCAGCCACCGGATCATCGGGGGGCTCGGTGGCTACACCTTC. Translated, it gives CASSHRIIGGLGGYTF.